These 13 T cell receptor beta chains were sequenced from one sample in a study of naive and memory T cell subsets. Two oligonucleotides, mixed equimolar, formed the beta constant-region primer covering TRBC1 and TRBC2. TCRdb itself ran the UMI-ligation and nested PCR reads through MiXCR, one entry per CDR3 protein. In the table there are about 5,400 distinct CDR3 sequences, about 6.4% of which are singletons. The specimen sequenced was effector memory CD8+ T cells from blood. The sample's subset: effector memory, CD45RA- CD27-. The origin of the receptors is a human donor in good health.

By sample share, this clonotype is medium-sized. The chain recombines TRBV27 with TRBJ1-2, with 9 positions matching TRBD1. The CDR3 runs to 15 residues. Looked up from germline, CDR1 is MNHEY and CDR2 is SMNVEV (reference sequence). V lost 7 bases to trimming and J lost 6 bases; unmatched junction nucleotides: 12. DNA of the CDR3: TGTGCCAGCAACCGACAGGGGGTAATCGTAGATGGCTACACCTTC. Translated, it gives CASNRQGVIVDGYTF.

Sample share makes this clonotype medium-sized. The chain recombines TRBV7-2 with TRBJ2-1, with TRBD2 matching 14 bases. Losses at the gene ends were 1 base for V and 8 bases for J; bases not matched to a gene: 16. The CDR3 contains 20 residues. Per germline, CDR1 SGHTA and CDR2 FQGNSA. In nucleotides, the CDR3 is TGTGCCAGCAGCTTAGATGGACTAGCGGGGGGAACACAAGCCAGGGATGAGCAGTTCTTC. It yields the protein CASSLDGLAGGTQARDEQFF.

This clonotype is termed medium-sized. The J gene is TRBJ1-1, the V gene TRBV6-4; D gene uncertain. CDR3 length: 13 residues. The V end was cut by 6 bases, the J end by 1 base, with 9 bases between. The germline CDR1 and CDR2 sequences are MRHNA and SNTAGT. The CDR3 nucleotides are TGTGCCAGCAGGGAGTGTGAGAACACTGAAGCTTTCTTT. Its protein product is CASRECENTEAFF.

This clonotype was seen many times. The chain employs TRBV11-1 and TRBJ2-1; the D is unclear. CDR3 size: 16 residues. The V gene lost 5 bases and the J gene lost 5 bases, with 19 bases spanning the gap. Germline loops: CDR1 SGHAT, CDR2 FQDESV (reference sequence). The CDR3 here is CASSPLWMDLDNEQFF. CDR3 in DNA: TGTGCCAGCAGCCCCCTGTGGATGGATCTGGACAATGAGCAGTTCTTC.

This clonotype was recorded many times. This sequence joins TRBV30 and TRBJ1-6; D is ambiguous. The CDR3 length is 15 residues. The germline V and J ends were trimmed by 4 bases and 11 bases, with 21 bases remaining between them. Germline-derived CDR1 and CDR2 are GTSNPN and SVGIG (reference sequence). The CDR3: CAWKSSVAHVPPLHF. In DNA, the CDR3 is TGTGCCTGGAAGTCCTCGGTGGCTCACGTTCCACCCCTCCACTTT.

V usage is TRBV20-1 and J usage is TRBJ2-5, with D possibly TRBD2 on 7 matching bases. Trimming shortened V by 6 bases and J by 5 bases, and 19 bases separated the two germline ends. The CDR3 runs 14 residues. Germline lookup yields CDR1 DFQATT and CDR2 SNEGSKA (reference sequence). CDR3 amino acids: CSAPWGRELETQYF. The CDR3, as DNA: TGCAGTGCGCCCTGGGGGCGGGAGCTGGAGACCCAGTACTTC.

This clonotype is judged large. The rearrangement joins TRBV5-6 to TRBJ2-4; the D gene is possibly TRBD2 (6 bases). Germline V gene lookup returns CDR1 SGHDT and CDR2 YYEEEE. CDR3 size: 13 residues. Trimming stripped 4 bases from V and 9 bases from J, with 14 bases between. DNA for the CDR3: TGTGCCAGCAGCCCCGCCACGGAGGGCATTCAGTACTTC. It is translated as CASSPATEGIQYF.

This clonotype was picked up a small number of times. This chain uses TRBV20-1 with TRBJ1-1; TRBD1 agrees at 7 bases. This CDR3 has 13 residues. CDR1 is DFQATT and CDR2 is SNEGSKA in the germline V gene (reference sequence). Trimming cost V 3 bases and J 8 bases; bases outside gene matches: 9. CDR3 sequence: CSARGFDRVEAFF. In nucleotides, the CDR3 is TGCAGTGCTAGGGGTTTCGACAGGGTAGAAGCTTTCTTT.

Ten or more counts support this clonotype. The chain couples TRBV6-2 or TRBV6-3 to TRBJ1-2; unclear D gene. V was pared by 8 bases and J by 0 bases, with 10 bases between. CDR3 length equals 13 residues. Germline V gives CDR1 MNHEY, CDR2 SVGEGT. The CDR3, as DNA: TGTGCCAGCGACAAAGGAGCTAACTATGGCTACACCTTC. It encodes CASDKGANYGYTF.

The genes are TRBV4-3 and TRBJ2-6; TRBD2 is a possible D gene (5 bases). Deletions cut 2 bases from V and 3 bases from J, with 17 bases between. CDR3 length: 18 residues. Germline CDR1 reads LGHNA; CDR2 reads YSLEER. CDR3 residues: CASSQLSEGTSGANVLTF. CDR3 DNA: TGCGCCAGCAGCCAATTGTCAGAGGGCACAAGTGGGGCCAACGTCCTGACTTTC.

In this sample, this clonotype turned up many times. The gene calls are TRBV6-6 and TRBJ2-1; D is perhaps TRBD2 (6 bases). In germline, CDR1 is MNHNY, CDR2 SVGAGI (reference sequence). The CDR3 extends over 17 amino acids. The V end was cut by 2 bases, the J end by 8 bases, with 22 bases between. The CDR3: CASSYLGTPRRRDEQFF. The CDR3 DNA sequence: TGTGCCAGCAGTTACCTTGGGACTCCTAGGAGGAGGGATGAGCAGTTCTTC.

This clonotype was detected only a few times. The rearrangement joins TRBV12-3 or TRBV12-4 to TRBJ1-6, with a tentative D call TRBD1 (5 bases). Trimming cost V 2 bases and J 2 bases, with 10 bases left between them. CDR3 length: 16 amino acids. In DNA form, the CDR3 reads TGTGCCAGCAGTTTAAAGGGGCTGGCCTATAATTCACCCCTCCACTTT. Its translation is CASSLKGLAYNSPLHF.

Sample share makes this clonotype medium-sized. The chain has TRBV20-1 and TRBJ2-1; D remains unclear. Germline loops: CDR1 DFQATT, CDR2 SNEGSKA (reference sequence). The CDR3 spans 11 residues. The germline V and J ends were trimmed by 0 bases and 6 bases, with 3 bases remaining between them. In DNA, the CDR3 is TGCAGTGCTAGAGATACCAATGAGCAGTTCTTC. Amino acids: CSARDTNEQFF.